Here is one TCR beta chain with its context. The antigen is not known. Four subsets defined by CD45RA and CD27 were sorted after CD3, CD4, CD8 and live/dead staining. The sample originates from a study of naive and memory T cell subsets. General study points: A clonotype means one alpha or beta sequence, not an alpha/beta pair. Naive repertoires, especially CD8, held a few larger clonotypes, possibly memory cells re-expressing CD45RA.

An equimolar mix of two oligonucleotides served as the beta constant-region primer for TRBC1 and TRBC2. Nested alpha and beta constant-region primers with the SP2 primer drove four PCR rounds on ligated cDNA. Ligation attached a single-stranded oligonucleotide with a 12-nucleotide UMI and the SP2 primer to the cDNA 3' end. TCRdb reprocessed the UMI-ligation and nested PCR reads via MiXCR and lists one record per CDR3 protein. The sample includes approximately 150,000 distinct CDR3 sequences, approximately 22% of them seen just once. Sequencing used naive CD4+ T cells from blood. The clonotype was recovered from a human donor in good health.

CDR3 protein: CASSFPAGTSGITYNEQFF. The CDR3 nucleotides are TGTGCCAGCAGCTTTCCTGCCGGGACTAGCGGGATCACCTACAATGAGCAGTTCTTC. This chain uses TRBV7-8 with TRBJ2-1; 13 positions match TRBD2. The CDR3 sequence is 19 residues long. J was trimmed by 2 bases and V by 3 bases; bases with no gene match: 10. CDR1 and CDR2 (germline): SGHVS, FQNEAQ.